This TCR beta chain derives from a study of spatial heterogeneity in lung cancer. Overall study: Where present, follow-up PBMC were sequenced a median of roughly 2 years after resection. In raw reads, more than 9.5 appearances on average were recorded for each unique TCR and UMI combination.

The sample holds many counts of this clonotype. What it recognizes is unknown. Points from the study as a whole: Relative to follow-up, resection was when ubiquitous expanded tumor TCRs appeared more in blood.

In TCRdb, the 5' RACE reads were re-called with MiXCR into one record per CDR3 protein. Among around 45,000 distinct CDR3 sequences listed, around 21% were seen once. Time point noted: blood at routine non-recurrence follow-up after resection. The study sequenced unsorted whole RNA from tumor, nontumor lung or frozen PBMC. This sample comprised PBMCs, obtained at follow-up. The receptor was isolated from a female donor with early-stage non-small cell lung cancer.

The CDR3 region is CASSYSDTQYF. CDR3 nucleotides: TGTGCCAGCAGTTACTCCGATACGCAGTATTTT. The chain uses TRBV6-2 or TRBV6-3 and TRBJ2-3; D gene ambiguous. CDR3 size: 11 residues. Trimming shortened V by 0 bases and J by 6 bases, and 1 base separated the two germline ends. The germline CDR1 and CDR2 sequences are MNHEY and SVGEGT.